One and the same sample provided the 31 T cell receptor beta chains below, sequenced in a study of blood T cell repertoires in COVID-19. Generated by immunoSEQ multiplex PCR, the TCRdb table keeps only in-frame clones and is missing some. The data contain tens of thousands of clones, under 80% of them singletons. The sequenced sample consisted of peripheral blood. Receptors originate from a human donor in a cohort sampled during active COVID-19.

J is TRBJ2-1 and V is TRBV29-1, with TRBD2 as a possible D gene (5 bases). The CDR3 is 13 residues long. V dropped 6 bases and J dropped 8 bases, with 17 bases sitting between them. Per germline, CDR1 SQVTM and CDR2 ANQGSEA. The CDR3 sequence is CSVPGVVVDEQFF. CDR3 nucleotides: TGCAGCGTGCCCGGGGTAGTGGTCGATGAGCAGTTCTTC.

V usage is TRBV19 and J usage is TRBJ2-7; possible D gene TRBD2, 6 bases. V gave up 3 bases and J gave up 4 bases, with 10 bases separating them. The germline V gene has CDR1 LNHDA and CDR2 SQIVND (reference sequence). CDR3 length: 13 amino acids. The CDR3 DNA sequence: TGTGCCAGTAGTATTGCCGGGGGTTACGAGCAGTACTTC. Residues: CASSIAGGYEQYF.

This chain uses TRBV19 with TRBJ1-1; D call uncertain. Germline V gives CDR1 LNHDA, CDR2 SQIVND (reference sequence). This CDR3 is built from 16 residues. V lost 2 bases and J 3 bases, leaving 16 bases between the germline ends. This chain's CDR3 is CASSIPLWRADTEAFF. The CDR3 nucleotides are TGTGCCAGTAGTATACCTTTGTGGAGGGCGGACACTGAAGCTTTCTTT.

The genes are TRBV7-2 and TRBJ2-7, with TRBD2 as a possible D gene (5 bases). The germline V and J ends were trimmed by 6 bases and 4 bases, with 16 bases remaining between them. Germline assignment: CDR1 SGHTA and CDR2 FQGNSA. The CDR3 length is 14 residues. In nucleotides, the CDR3 is TGTGCCAGCAGACCCCAAGCAGGACTGTACGAGCAGTACTTC. It is translated as CASRPQAGLYEQYF.

This chain uses TRBV10-2 with TRBJ2-3; 8 nucleotides agree with TRBD2. V lost 3 bases, J lost 6 bases, and 8 bases stayed unmatched. Germline V gives CDR1 WSHSY, CDR2 SAAADI. The CDR3 is 15 residues long. The CDR3 region is CASSDYSGRSDTQYF. DNA of the CDR3: TGCGCCAGCAGTGATTACAGCGGGAGATCTGATACGCAGTATTTT.

The genes are TRBV4-3 and TRBJ2-1; D is possibly TRBD2 (6 bases). Trimming removed 2 bases at V and 4 bases at J, with 15 bases between. The CDR3 is made up of 16 amino acids. Germline-derived CDR1 and CDR2 are LGHNA and YSLEER. CDR3 DNA sequence: TGCGCCAGCAGCCAAAAAATTAGCGGAGGGTACAATGAGCAGTTCTTC. This gives the protein CASSQKISGGYNEQFF.

The chain links TRBV28 to TRBJ2-7; 9 nucleotides agree with TRBD2. V trimming: 6 bases; J trimming: 3 bases; junction bases outside the gene matches: 12. The CDR3 runs 16 residues. The germline CDR1 and CDR2 sequences are MDHEN and SYDVKM. This chain's CDR3 is CASSPYRASGNYEQYF. The CDR3 nucleotides read TGTGCCAGCAGCCCCTATCGGGCTAGCGGGAACTACGAGCAGTACTTC. The full variable domain, in which reference TRBV28 and TRBJ2-7 provide the parts outside the CDR3, is DVKVTQSSRYLVKRTGEKVFLECVQDMDHENMFWYRQDPGLGLRLIYFSYDVKMKEKGDIPEGYSVSREKKERFSLILESASTNQTSMYLCASSPYRASGNYEQYFGPGTRLTVT.

V usage is TRBV15 and J usage is TRBJ1-5; D unclear. Trimming took off 5 bases at V and 3 bases at J, with 8 bases between the two ends. The CDR3 has 13 amino acids. CDR1 and CDR2 from the germline V gene are LNHNV and YYDKDF (reference sequence). CDR3 sequence (DNA): TGTGCCACCAGCGACGGGGTCAATCAGCCCCAGCATTTT. It encodes CATSDGVNQPQHF.

The chain employs TRBV5-6 and TRBJ2-7; unclear D gene. CDR3 size: 15 residues. V dropped 6 bases and J dropped 1 base, with 17 bases sitting between them. Germline CDR1 reads SGHDT; CDR2 reads YYEEEE. CDR3 region: CASTVSLARSYEQYF. The CDR3 nucleotides read TGTGCCAGCACCGTCTCGTTGGCCAGGTCCTACGAGCAGTACTTC. Variable domain in full (rest from reference TRBV5-6 and TRBJ2-7): DAGVTQSPTHLIKTRGQQVTLRCSPKSGHDTVSWYQQALGQGPQFIFQYYEEEERQRGNFPDRFSGHQFPNYSSELNVNALLLGDSALYLCASTVSLARSYEQYFGPGTRLTVT.

This chain connects TRBV27 to TRBJ2-7; D call uncertain. The CDR3 consists of 14 residues. Trimming stripped 0 bases from V and 2 bases from J, with 8 bases between. Germline V gene lookup returns CDR1 MNHEY and CDR2 SMNVEV (reference sequence). CDR3 bases: TGTGCCAGCAGTTTATCGCACAACACCTACGAGCAGTACTTC. This gives the protein CASSLSHNTYEQYF.

The chain combines TRBV5-1 with TRBJ2-5; D might be TRBD2 (6 bases). The V gene lost 5 bases and the J gene lost 1 base, with 12 bases spanning the gap. Looked up from germline, CDR1 is SGHRS and CDR2 is YFSETQ. This CDR3 is built from 14 residues. DNA for the CDR3: TGCGCCAGCAGGACTAGTATTACCCAAGAGACCCAGTACTTC. Amino acids: CASRTSITQETQYF.

This chain uses TRBV9 with TRBJ2-5; D might be TRBD2 (6 bases). Germline V gene lookup returns CDR1 SGDLS and CDR2 YYNGEE. The CDR3 has 17 amino acids. Deletions cut 0 bases from V and 0 bases from J, with 15 bases between. The CDR3 DNA follows: TGTGCCAGCAGCGTAGGATTAGCGGTTGGGTACCAAGAGACCCAGTACTTC. It translates to CASSVGLAVGYQETQYF. Based on the CDR3 plus reference TRBV9 and TRBJ2-5, the full variable domain is DSGVTQTPKHLITATGQRVTLRCSPRSGDLSVYWYQQSLDQGLQFLIQYYNGEERAKGNILERFSAQQFPDLHSELNLSSLELGDSALYFCASSVGLAVGYQETQYFGPGTRLLVL.

The V call is TRBV10-1, the J call TRBJ1-1; D uncertain. CDR3 length: 13 residues. Trimming removed 5 bases at V and 4 bases at J, with 11 bases between. CDR1 is WNHNN and CDR2 is SYGVQD in the germline V gene (reference sequence). CDR3 sequence: CASSRSGGTEAFF. In nucleotides, the CDR3 is TGCGCCAGCAGTAGAAGTGGCGGCACTGAAGCTTTCTTT.

The chain carries TRBV10-2 and TRBJ1-1; no definite D call. This CDR3 contains 15 residues. V was trimmed by 6 bases and J by 1 base, leaving 15 bases between them. Germline values: CDR1 WSHSY, CDR2 SAAADI. The CDR3 sequence: CASSVTLTRNTEAFF. The CDR3 DNA follows: TGCGCCAGCAGCGTAACTCTTACGCGGAACACTGAAGCTTTCTTT.

This chain links TRBV18 with TRBJ2-7; 8 bases match TRBD1. The ends lost 4 bases at V and 3 bases at J; junction bases unmatched: 2. The length of the CDR3 is 13 residues. Germline CDR1 is KGHSH and CDR2 is LQKENI. CDR3 sequence (DNA): TGTGCCAGCTCACTTGGACAGGGCTACGAGCAGTACTTC. Translating it yields CASSLGQGYEQYF.

The chain couples TRBV7-2 to TRBJ1-3, with TRBD1 as a possible D gene (6 bases). This CDR3 is built from 16 residues. The ends were cut back, 5 bases at V and 2 bases at J, with 16 bases in the middle. The germline CDR1 and CDR2 sequences are SGHTA and FQGNSA. The CDR3, as DNA: TGTGCCAGCAGCCAAAACATGAACAGGGCTGGAAACACCATATATTTT. This sequence encodes CASSQNMNRAGNTIYF.

V is TRBV2 and J is TRBJ2-7; D is ambiguous. Germline V gene data show CDR1 as SNHLY and CDR2 as FYNNEI. V was clipped by 4 bases and J by 6 bases, with 10 bases between them. The CDR3 is 12 residues long. Here the CDR3 reads CASSGPSGEQYF. Written as DNA, the CDR3 is TGTGCCAGCAGTGGGCCTAGTGGCGAGCAGTACTTC.

This clone was observed a few times. The chain carries TRBV27 and TRBJ2-5; weak D call: TRBD1 (6 bases). CDR1 and CDR2 from the germline V gene are MNHEY and SMNVEV (reference sequence). The CDR3 is made up of 15 amino acids. Trimming left V 6 bases short and J 2 bases short, with 16 bases between. In DNA form, the CDR3 reads TGTGCCAGCAGACAGGGTTTTCTGGAGCAAGAGACCCAGTACTTC. Protein sequence: CASRQGFLEQETQYF.

J is TRBJ2-7 and V is TRBV9, with TRBD2 matching 9 bases. V shed 0 bases, J shed 4 bases, and the junction held 14 bases outside the gene matches. The CDR3 totals 18 residues. CDR1 is SGDLS and CDR2 is YYNGEE in the germline V gene. The CDR3 sequence: CASSVAPRLAEGIYEQYF. The CDR3 DNA reads as TGTGCCAGCAGCGTAGCCCCCAGACTAGCGGAGGGAATATACGAGCAGTACTTC.

The chain links TRBV5-4 to TRBJ2-7; 11 bases map to TRBD2. Germline V lookup: CDR1 SGHNT, CDR2 YYREEE (reference sequence). After removal of 6 bases from V and 1 base from J, the junction contained 9 bases not matched to a gene. The CDR3 totals 16 residues. CDR3 in DNA: TGTGCCAGCACCCGGGGCGGGACTAGCGGTTCCTACGAGCAGTACTTC. It yields the protein CASTRGGTSGSYEQYF.

The chain uses TRBV30 and TRBJ2-6; D unclear. V was clipped by 2 bases and J by 0 bases, with 5 bases between them. Germline-derived CDR1 and CDR2 are GTSNPN and SVGIG (reference sequence). The CDR3 extends over 14 amino acids. CDR3 residues: CAWSRDSGANVLTF. For the CDR3, the DNA is TGTGCCTGGAGTAGAGACTCTGGGGCCAACGTCCTGACTTTC. Drawing the rest from reference TRBV30 and TRBJ2-6, the complete variable domain is SQTIHQWPATLVQPVGSPLSLECTVEGTSNPNLYWYRQAAGRGLQLLFYSVGIGQISSEVPQNLSASRPQDRQFILSSKKLLLSDSGFYLCAWSRDSGANVLTFGAGSRLTVL.

V usage is TRBV7-9 and J usage is TRBJ1-2, with D possibly TRBD1 on 6 matching bases. With 1 base removed from V and 3 bases from J, the gap between germline ends came to 6 bases. CDR1 is SEHNR, CDR2 FQNEAQ, per germline (reference sequence). This CDR3 has 13 amino acids. The CDR3 coding sequence is TGTGCCAGCAGCTTAGGGACAGACTATGGCTACACCTTC. This sequence encodes CASSLGTDYGYTF.

V usage is TRBV7-9 and J usage is TRBJ1-1; TRBD1 matches at 9 bases. The germline CDR1 and CDR2 sequences are SEHNR and FQNEAQ (reference sequence). This CDR3 has 14 residues. Trimming at V came to 4 bases and at J to 1 base, leaving 1 base not matched to a gene. CDR3 protein: CASSWGQGNTEAFF. The CDR3 DNA is TGTGCCAGCAGCTGGGGACAGGGGAACACTGAAGCTTTCTTT.

The J gene is TRBJ2-5, the V gene TRBV19; TRBD2 is a possible D gene (6 bases). V was shortened by 3 bases and J by 4 bases, with 15 bases between the two germline ends. The germline CDR1 and CDR2 sequences are LNHDA and SQIVND (reference sequence). The CDR3 totals 15 residues. Here the CDR3 reads CASSIGLQFGETQYF. The CDR3 DNA is TGTGCCAGTAGTATTGGACTACAGTTCGGAGAGACCCAGTACTTC.

This chain connects TRBV6-2 or TRBV6-3 to TRBJ2-7; 9 nucleotides agree with TRBD1. The germline CDR1 and CDR2 sequences are MNHEY and SVGEGT. This CDR3 has 14 residues. With V trimmed by 4 bases and J by 3 bases, 4 bases remained unmatched. This chain's CDR3 is CASSLPGQGYEQYF. CDR3 coding DNA: TGTGCCAGCAGTTTGCCGGGACAGGGCTACGAGCAGTACTTC.

This clone showed up just once. V is TRBV9 and J is TRBJ2-1; 8 bases line up with TRBD2. The ends lost 0 bases at V and 2 bases at J; junction bases unmatched: 7. The germline gives CDR1 SGDLS, CDR2 YYNGEE. The CDR3 totals 17 residues. The CDR3 sequence is CASSVGNSGKAYNEQFF. In DNA form, the CDR3 reads TGTGCCAGCAGCGTAGGGAATAGCGGGAAGGCCTACAATGAGCAGTTCTTC. The full variable domain, in which reference TRBV9 and TRBJ2-1 provide the parts outside the CDR3, is DSGVTQTPKHLITATGQRVTLRCSPRSGDLSVYWYQQSLDQGLQFLIQYYNGEERAKGNILERFSAQQFPDLHSELNLSSLELGDSALYFCASSVGNSGKAYNEQFFGPGTRLTVL.

The genes are TRBV9 and TRBJ1-2; D is possibly TRBD1 (6 bases). This CDR3 is 17 amino acids long. V dropped 0 bases and J dropped 4 bases, with 19 bases sitting between them. CDR1 is SGDLS and CDR2 is YYNGEE in the germline V gene. The CDR3 DNA reads as TGTGCCAGCAGCGTAGGCGAGGACAGCCGTTTCGGCTATGGCTACACCTTC. As protein: CASSVGEDSRFGYGYTF.

J is TRBJ1-1 and V is TRBV4-3; D gene ambiguous. The CDR3 is 15 amino acids. V gave up 0 bases and J gave up 4 bases, with 12 bases separating them. Germline lookup yields CDR1 LGHNA and CDR2 YSLEER. As DNA, the CDR3 is TGCGCCAGCAGCCAAGAACGGGAGTTCGGCACTGAAGCTTTCTTT. Translation: CASSQEREFGTEAFF.

This clone was counted a single time. No DNA is shown, since the ends of the CDR3 on it are uncertain; the CDR3 is the one TCRdb lists. V is TRBV12-3 or TRBV12-4 and J is TRBJ1-1; the tabulated D call, TRBD1, remains unverified against the DNA. The CDR3 numbers 11 amino acids, ends counted. The CDR3 sequence: CASSFGQGAQF.

The rearrangement joins TRBV7-2 to TRBJ1-5; 10 bases align to TRBD1. CDR1 is SGHTA, CDR2 FQGNSA, per germline. J lost 10 bases, V lost 5 bases, and 5 bases had no gene match. CDR3 length: 13 residues. CDR3 region: CASSNGQGDPQHF. For the CDR3, the DNA is TGTGCCAGCAGCAACGGACAGGGGGATCCCCAGCATTTT.

This chain joins TRBV9 and TRBJ2-2, with 14 bases that match TRBD2. CDR1 SGDLS and CDR2 YYNGEE come from the germline V gene. The CDR3 has 16 residues. The J segment lost 7 bases and the V segment lost 3 bases, leaving 5 bases of the junction unmatched. CDR3 DNA sequence: TGTGCCAGCAGCGCGGGACTAGCGGGAGACAGCGGGGAGCTGTTTTTT. Amino acids: CASSAGLAGDSGELFF.